This passage covers 2 T cell receptor beta chains from one sample sequenced in a study of T cell responses to AZD1222 COVID-19 vaccine. Sequencing used immunoSEQ multiplex PCR; TCRdb keeps in-frame clones, though not all of them. Of a few hundred thousand clones in the sample, 80% to 95% were seen once. The material sequenced was peripheral blood, taken on day 0 of AZD1222 vaccination. Every receptor here comes from an adult in good health.

The chain couples TRBV28 to TRBJ1-2; D gene unclear. Germline loops: CDR1 MDHEN, CDR2 SYDVKM. The CDR3 is made up of 14 amino acids. The V end was cut by 2 bases, the J end by 4 bases, with 11 bases between. CDR3 amino acids: CASSLGEDGYGYTF. The CDR3 DNA follows: TGTGCCAGCAGTTTAGGGGAAGACGGCTATGGCTACACCTTC.

This chain joins TRBV6-5 and TRBJ1-4; TRBD1 matches at 7 bases. V shed 0 bases, J shed 0 bases, and the junction held 1 base outside the gene matches. This CDR3 has 16 residues. Germline V gene lookup returns CDR1 MNHEY and CDR2 SVGAGI. The CDR3 DNA reads as TGTGCCAGCAGTTACTCAGGGACAGCAACTAATGAAAAACTGTTTTTT. This translates into CASSYSGTATNEKLFF.